This T cell receptor (beta chain) comes out of a study of shared clonotypes between healthy human individuals. Study-level results: Blood was the only sampled material, and tissue repertoires likely differ.

CD8 cells classed as naive were CD45RO-negative and positively selected for CCR7, excluding terminally differentiated effector memory CD45RA+ cells. Donors included only healthy HIV-negative adults lacking recent acute infections or vaccinations. The V gene's germline CDR1 is LGHNA and CDR2 YSLEER. The CDR3 sequence is 16 residues long. The V end was cut by 0 bases, the J end by 6 bases, with 15 bases between. Sorted-subset replicate PCR reactions were performed with approximately 200 ng DNA, corresponding to tens of thousands of T cell genomes. Produced via immunoSEQ multiplex PCR; TCRdb's table is partial and in-frame only. The repertoire holds roughly 2,000,000 clones, about 94% seen once, with about 1.7% in the top ten. About this clone itself: No antigen is known for it.

This TCR was recovered from a man between 18 and 29 years old in good health. Some clones in this sample may be carry-over from other donors' samples. Sequencing used naive CD8+ T cells from PBMCs. The rearrangement joins TRBV4-3 to TRBJ1-5, with D possibly being TRBD1 (5 bases). The CDR3 protein is CASSQDRQRGTQPQHF. DNA of the CDR3: TGCGCCAGCAGCCAAGATAGGCAGCGGGGCACTCAGCCCCAGCATTTT.